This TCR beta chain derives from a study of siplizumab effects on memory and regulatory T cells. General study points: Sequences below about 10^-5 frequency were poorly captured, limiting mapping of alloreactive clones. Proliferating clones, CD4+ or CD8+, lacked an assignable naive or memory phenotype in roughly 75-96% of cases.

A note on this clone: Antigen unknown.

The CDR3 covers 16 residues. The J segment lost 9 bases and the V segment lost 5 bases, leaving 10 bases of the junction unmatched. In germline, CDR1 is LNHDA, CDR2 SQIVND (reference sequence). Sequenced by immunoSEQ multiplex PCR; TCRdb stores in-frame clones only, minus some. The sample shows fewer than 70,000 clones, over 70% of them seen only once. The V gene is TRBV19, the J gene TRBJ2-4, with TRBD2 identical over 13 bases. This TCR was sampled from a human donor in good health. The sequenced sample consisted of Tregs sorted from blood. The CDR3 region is CASSRRGLAGASIQYF. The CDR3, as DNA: TGTGCCAGTAGTCGACGCGGACTAGCGGGGGCCAGCATTCAGTACTTC.